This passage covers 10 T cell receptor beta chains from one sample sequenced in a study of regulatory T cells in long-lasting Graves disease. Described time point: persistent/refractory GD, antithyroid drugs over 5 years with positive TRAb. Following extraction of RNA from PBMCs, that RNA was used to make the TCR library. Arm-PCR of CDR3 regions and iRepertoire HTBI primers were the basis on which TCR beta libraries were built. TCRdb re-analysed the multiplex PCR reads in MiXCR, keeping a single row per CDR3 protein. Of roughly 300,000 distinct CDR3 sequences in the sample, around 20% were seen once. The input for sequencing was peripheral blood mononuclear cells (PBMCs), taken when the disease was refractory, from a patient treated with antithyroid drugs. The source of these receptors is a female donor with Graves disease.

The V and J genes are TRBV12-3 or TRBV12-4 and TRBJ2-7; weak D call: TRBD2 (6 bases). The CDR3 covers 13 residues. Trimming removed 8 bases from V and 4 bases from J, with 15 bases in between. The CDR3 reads CASGVGGPYEQYF. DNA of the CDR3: TGTGCCAGCGGCGTGGGGGGACCTTACGAGCAGTACTTC.

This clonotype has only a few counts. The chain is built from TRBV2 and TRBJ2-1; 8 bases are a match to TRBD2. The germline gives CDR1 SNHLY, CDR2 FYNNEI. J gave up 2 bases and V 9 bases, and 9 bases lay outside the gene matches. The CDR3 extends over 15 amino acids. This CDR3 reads CASNVAGLTYNEQFF. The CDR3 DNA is TGTGCCAGTAATGTAGCGGGACTTACCTACAATGAGCAGTTCTTC.

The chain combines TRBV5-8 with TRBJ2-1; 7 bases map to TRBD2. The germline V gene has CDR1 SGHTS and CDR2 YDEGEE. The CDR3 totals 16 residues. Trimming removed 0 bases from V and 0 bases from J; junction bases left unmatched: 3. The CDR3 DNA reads TGTGCCAGCAGCTTGGAGGCTAGCGGCTCCTACAATGAGCAGTTCTTC. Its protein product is CASSLEASGSYNEQFF.

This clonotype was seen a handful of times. The CDR3 nucleotides are TGTGCCTGGAGTCCAGCGGACAATGAGCAGTTCTTC. This encodes CAWSPADNEQFF. The V call is TRBV30, the J call TRBJ2-1; maybe TRBD2 (5 bases). The CDR3 has 12 residues. The V end was cut by 2 bases, the J end by 5 bases, with 7 bases between. CDR1 GTSNPN and CDR2 SVGIG come from the germline V gene (reference sequence).

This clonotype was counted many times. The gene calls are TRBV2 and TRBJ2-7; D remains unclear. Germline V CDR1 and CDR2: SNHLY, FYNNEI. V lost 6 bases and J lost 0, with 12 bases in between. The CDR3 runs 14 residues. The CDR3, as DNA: TGTGCCAGCAGAGGGAAACCCACCTCCTACGAGCAGTACTTC. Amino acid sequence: CASRGKPTSYEQYF.

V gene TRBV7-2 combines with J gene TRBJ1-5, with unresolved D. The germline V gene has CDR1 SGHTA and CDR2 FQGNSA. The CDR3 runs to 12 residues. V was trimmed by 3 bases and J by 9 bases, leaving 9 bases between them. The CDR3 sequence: CASSFLSLPQHF. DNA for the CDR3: TGTGCCAGCAGCTTTCTGAGCTTGCCCCAGCATTTT.

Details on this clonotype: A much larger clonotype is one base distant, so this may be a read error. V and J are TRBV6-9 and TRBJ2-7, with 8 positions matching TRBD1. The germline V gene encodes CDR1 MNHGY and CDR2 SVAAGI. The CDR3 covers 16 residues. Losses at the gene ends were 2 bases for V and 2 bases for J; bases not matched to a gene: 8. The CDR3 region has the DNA TGTGCCAGCAGTTATCCTTCTGGACAGGGACCCTACGAGCAGTACTTC. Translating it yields CASSYPSGQGPYEQYF.

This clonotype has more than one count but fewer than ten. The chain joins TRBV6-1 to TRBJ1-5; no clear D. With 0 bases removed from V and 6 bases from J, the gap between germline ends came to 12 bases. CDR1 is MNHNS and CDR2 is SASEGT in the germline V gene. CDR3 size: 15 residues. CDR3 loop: CASSEALVEVQPQHF. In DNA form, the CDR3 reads TGTGCCAGCAGTGAAGCGCTCGTTGAGGTTCAGCCCCAGCATTTT.

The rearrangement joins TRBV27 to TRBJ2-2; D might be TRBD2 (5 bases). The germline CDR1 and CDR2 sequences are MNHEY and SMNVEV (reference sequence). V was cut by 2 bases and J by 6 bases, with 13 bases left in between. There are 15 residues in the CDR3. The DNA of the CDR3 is TGTGCCAGCAGTTTACGCCGGGAACGGGCCGGGGAGCTGTTTTTT. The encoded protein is CASSLRRERAGELFF.

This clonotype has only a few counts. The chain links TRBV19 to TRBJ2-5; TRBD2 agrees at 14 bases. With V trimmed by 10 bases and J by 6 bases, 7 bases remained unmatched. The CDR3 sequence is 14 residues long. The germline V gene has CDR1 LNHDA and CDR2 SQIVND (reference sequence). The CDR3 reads CATSGTSGSKTQYF. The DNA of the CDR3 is TGTGCCACTTCGGGGACTAGCGGGAGCAAGACCCAGTACTTC.